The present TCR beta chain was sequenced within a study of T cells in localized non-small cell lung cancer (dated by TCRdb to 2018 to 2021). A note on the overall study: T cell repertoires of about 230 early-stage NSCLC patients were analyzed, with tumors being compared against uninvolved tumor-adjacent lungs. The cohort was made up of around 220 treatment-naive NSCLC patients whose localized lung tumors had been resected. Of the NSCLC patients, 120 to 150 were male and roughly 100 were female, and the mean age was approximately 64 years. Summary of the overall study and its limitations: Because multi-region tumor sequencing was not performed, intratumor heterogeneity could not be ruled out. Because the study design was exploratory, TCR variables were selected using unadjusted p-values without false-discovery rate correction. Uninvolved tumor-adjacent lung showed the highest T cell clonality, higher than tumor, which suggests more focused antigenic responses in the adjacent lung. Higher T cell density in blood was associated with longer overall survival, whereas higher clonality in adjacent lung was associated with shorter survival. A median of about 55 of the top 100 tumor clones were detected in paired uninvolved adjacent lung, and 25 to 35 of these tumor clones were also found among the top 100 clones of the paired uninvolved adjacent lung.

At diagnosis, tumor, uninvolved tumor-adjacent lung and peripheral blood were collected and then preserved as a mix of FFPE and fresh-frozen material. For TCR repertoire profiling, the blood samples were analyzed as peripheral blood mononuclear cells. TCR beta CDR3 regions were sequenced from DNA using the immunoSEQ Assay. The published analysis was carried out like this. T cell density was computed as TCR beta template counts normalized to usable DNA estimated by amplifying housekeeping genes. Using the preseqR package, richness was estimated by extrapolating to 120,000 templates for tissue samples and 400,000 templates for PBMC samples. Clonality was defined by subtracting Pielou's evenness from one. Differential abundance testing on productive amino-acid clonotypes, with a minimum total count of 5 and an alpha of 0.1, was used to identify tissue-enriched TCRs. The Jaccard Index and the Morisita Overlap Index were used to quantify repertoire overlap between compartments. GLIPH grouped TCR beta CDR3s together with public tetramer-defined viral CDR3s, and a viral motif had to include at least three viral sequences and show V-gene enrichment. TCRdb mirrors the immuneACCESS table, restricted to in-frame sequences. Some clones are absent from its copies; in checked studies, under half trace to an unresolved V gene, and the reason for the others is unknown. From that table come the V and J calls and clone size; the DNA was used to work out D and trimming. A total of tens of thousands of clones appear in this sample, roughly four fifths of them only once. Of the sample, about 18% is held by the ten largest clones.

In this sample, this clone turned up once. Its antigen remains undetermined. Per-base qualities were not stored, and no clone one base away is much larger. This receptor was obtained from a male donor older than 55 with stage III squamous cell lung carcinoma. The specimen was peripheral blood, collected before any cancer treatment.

The CDR3 has the sequence CASSSRTGGPLDEQFF. The DNA is TGTGCCAGCAGCTCCCGGACAGGGGGCCCTTTAGATGAGCAGTTCTTC. The rearrangement joined TRBV11-2 to TRBJ2-1, with 11 central nucleotides matching TRBD1. Sequences SGHAT (CDR1) and FQNNGV (CDR2) are obtained from the germline V gene. Including cysteine and phenylalanine, the CDR3 has 16 amino acids. Only the CDR3 DNA stays, 48 bases, in frame from base 1. V loses 4 bases at its end and J loses 8 bases; junction bases beyond the gene matches: 10.